A single sample gave rise to the 4 T cell receptor beta chains below, sequenced in a study of CD8 T cells in ankylosing spondylitis. Study-wide findings and caveats: Within ankylosing spondylitis blood, a TCR beta motif made up of under 10 highly homologous variants appeared to be characteristic.

No cognate antigen is known for these TCRs. Via MiXCR, TCRdb re-called the 5' RACE reads, giving one row per CDR3 protein. The data show some 840,000 distinct CDR3 sequences, around 11% seen once. Sequenced: blood, either unsorted or a sorted T cell fraction (not recorded which). The origin of the receptors is a male donor with ankylosing spondylitis.

The rearrangement uses TRBV4-3 and TRBJ1-6; no clear D gene. The V gene lost 2 bases and the J gene lost 6 bases, with 11 bases spanning the gap. Per germline, CDR1 LGHNA and CDR2 YSLEER. CDR3 length: 15 amino acids. CDR3 DNA: TGCGCCAGCAGCCAATCAGTTTATTCTAATTCACCCCTCCACTTT. This gives the protein CASSQSVYSNSPLHF.

V and J are TRBV12-3 or TRBV12-4 and TRBJ2-7, with 8 bases matching TRBD1. The CDR3 totals 14 residues. J was trimmed by 7 bases and V by 5 bases; bases with no gene match: 10. DNA for the CDR3: TGTGCCAGCAGTCTGACAGGGGTACTGAGTGAGCAGTACTTC. Translating gives CASSLTGVLSEQYF.

The rearrangement joins TRBV20-1 to TRBJ2-5; the match to TRBD1 covers 7 bases. Germline loops: CDR1 DFQATT, CDR2 SNEGSKA (reference sequence). The V and J ends lost 5 bases and 1 base, in that order; junction bases with no gene match: 4. The CDR3 is 13 amino acids. CDR3 sequence: CSAYRDSQETQYF. The CDR3 region has the DNA TGCAGTGCTTACCGGGACAGCCAAGAGACCCAGTACTTC.

Comment on this clonotype: The junction and the germline gene differ at one end; a read error may be behind it. The gene calls are TRBV4-2 and TRBJ1-6; no firm D call. CDR3 length: 14 amino acids. CDR1 is LGHNA and CDR2 is YNFKEQ in the germline V gene. This CDR3 reads CASSQESSNSPLHF. The DNA for the CDR3 is TGTGCCAGCAGCCAAGAGTCCTCTAATTCACCCCTCCACTTT.